The next 9 T cell receptor beta chains were all read from a single sample in a study of T cell responses to AZD1222 COVID-19 vaccine. TCRdb keeps only in-frame clones here, not all; method: immunoSEQ multiplex PCR. The table includes under 170,000 clones, approximately 94% detected once. The sample here was peripheral blood, taken on day 0 of AZD1222 vaccination. These receptors originate from an adult in good health.

The chain is built from TRBV18 and TRBJ1-1; D is undetermined. There are 14 residues in the CDR3. V was shortened by 2 bases and J by 0 bases, with 7 bases between the two germline ends. Germline V gene data show CDR1 as KGHSH and CDR2 as LQKENI. The CDR3 sequence is CASSPMDLNTEAFF. In DNA, the CDR3 is TGTGCCAGCTCACCAATGGACCTGAACACTGAAGCTTTCTTT.

This chain links TRBV7-6 with TRBJ1-6; tentative D call: TRBD1 (5 bases). In germline, CDR1 is SGHVS, CDR2 FNYEAQ. CDR3 length equals 13 residues. Trimming shortened V by 5 bases and J by 4 bases, and 6 bases separated the two germline ends. CDR3 DNA sequence: TGTGCCAGCAGCGACAGATATAATTCACCCCTCCACTTT. Translation: CASSDRYNSPLHF.

CDR3 sequence (DNA): TGTGCTAGTGGTTTGGTAGCAGGGGCAGCGTACACTGAAGCTTTCTTT. Translating gives CASGLVAGAAYTEAFF. The chain links TRBV12-5 to TRBJ1-1; weak D call: TRBD1 (6 bases). The CDR3 is 16 amino acids. The germline V gene has CDR1 LGHNT and CDR2 FRNRAP. V shed 0 bases and J shed 3 bases, with 14 bases lying between them.

V and J are TRBV4-1 and TRBJ2-4; the D gene is possibly TRBD2 (6 bases). CDR1 is MGHRA, CDR2 YSYEKL, per germline. V was clipped by 4 bases and J by 7 bases, with 17 bases between them. The CDR3 is made up of 15 amino acids. CDR3 bases: TGCGCCAGCAGCCCAGCGGAGGGATCGAGGAACATTCAGTACTTC. Translation: CASSPAEGSRNIQYF.

The V call is TRBV11-2, the J call TRBJ1-3, with D maybe TRBD1 (6 bases). The CDR3 is 15 residues long. The V and J ends lost 2 bases and 2 bases respectively, with 10 bases between them. Germline V gene lookup returns CDR1 SGHAT and CDR2 FQNNGV. The CDR3 region is CASSLMPGAGNTIYF. In DNA form, the CDR3 reads TGTGCCAGCAGCTTAATGCCAGGGGCTGGAAACACCATATATTTT. The whole variable domain, remainder taken from reference TRBV11-2 and TRBJ1-3, is EAGVAQSPRYKIIEKRQSVAFWCNPISGHATLYWYQQILGQGPKLLIQFQNNGVVDDSQLPKDRFSAERLKGVDSTLKIQPAKLEDSAVYLCASSLMPGAGNTIYFGEGSWLTVV.

The rearrangement links TRBV2 to TRBJ1-2; 7 bases agree with TRBD1. The V gene end was trimmed by 4 bases and the J gene end by 1 base; junction bases not matched to a gene: 6. Germline lookup yields CDR1 SNHLY and CDR2 FYNNEI. The CDR3 extends over 15 amino acids. The CDR3 protein is CASSGQRDSNYGYTF. In DNA form, the CDR3 reads TGTGCCAGCAGTGGTCAACGGGACAGTAACTATGGCTACACCTTC.

The chain combines TRBV15 with TRBJ1-2; D is perhaps TRBD1 (5 bases). V was cut by 5 bases and J by 0 bases, with 16 bases left in between. The CDR3 has 16 residues. The germline V gene encodes CDR1 LNHNV and CDR2 YYDKDF (reference sequence). CDR3 coding DNA: TGTGCCACCAGCCGAGGGACGGGGGGGACTAACTATGGCTACACCTTC. Residues: CATSRGTGGTNYGYTF.

The chain has TRBV7-2 and TRBJ1-1, with TRBD1 as a possible D gene (5 bases). CDR3 length equals 17 residues. Trimming stripped 0 bases from V and 1 base from J, with 15 bases between. Germline-derived CDR1 and CDR2 are SGHTA and FQGNSA. The CDR3 is CASSLAGLLLKNTEAFF. Here the CDR3 DNA reads TGTGCCAGCAGCTTAGCGGGACTGCTGCTGAAGAACACTGAAGCTTTCTTT.

The gene calls are TRBV27 and TRBJ1-2; D unresolved. This CDR3 comprises 16 residues. The germline V and J ends were trimmed by 10 bases and 0 bases, with 21 bases remaining between them. Looked up from germline, CDR1 is MNHEY and CDR2 is SMNVEV (reference sequence). Here the CDR3 reads CATSRATSSPNYGYTF. CDR3 DNA sequence: TGTGCCACCTCGCGGGCTACATCTTCCCCTAACTATGGCTACACCTTC.